This T cell receptor beta chain was captured by sequencing in a study of shared T cell receptors in the human thymus. The table came from immunoSEQ multiplex PCR; TCRdb's copy has only in-frame clones and leaves some out. The sample carries approximately 760,000 clones, approximately 85% recorded once. Trimming at V came to 4 bases and at J to 6 bases, leaving 5 bases not matched to a gene. The CDR3 contains 15 residues. CDR1 and CDR2 (germline): LGHNA, YNFKEQ. These data also formed part of another study, on human thymus T cells. That study adds: Among unrelated individuals, related research reported thymic repertoires that overlapped highly.

The specimen was thymocytes. The J gene is TRBJ1-6, the V gene TRBV4-2; TRBD1 aligns across 8 bases. This receptor was obtained from a girl under three years old with a congenital heart defect. Written as DNA, the CDR3 is TGTGCCAGCAGCCGCCCGGACAGGGCTAATTCACCCCTCCACTTT. Translated: CASSRPDRANSPLHF.